These T cell receptor beta chains were read from a single sample in a study of T cell changes during pregnancy in multiple sclerosis. Sequenced by immunoSEQ multiplex PCR; TCRdb stores in-frame clones only, minus some. In the table there are roughly 48,000 clones, approximately 95% of which are singletons. This specimen consisted of CD8+ T cells from peripheral blood mononuclear cells, obtained in the first trimester of pregnancy. These receptors all come from a female donor with multiple sclerosis, enrolled in a pregnancy study. Both conserved end residues are part of each CDR3. D genes are given only for firm matches. Not every row has a clone size; where given, it reads once, few, many or a size class.

D gene: -; clone size: -; V gene: TRBV23-1; J gene: TRBJ1-3; CDR3 DNA: TGCGCCAGACGAAGGGACGGGGGGGACTCTGGAAACACCATATATTTT; CDR3 protein: CARRRDGGDSGNTIYF
D gene: TRBD2; clone size: -; V gene: TRBV18; J gene: TRBJ2-7; CDR3 DNA: TGTGCCAGCTCTAACGAGGCGGGAGTTATCCCCGAGCAGTACTTC; CDR3 protein: CASSNEAGVIPEQYF
D gene: TRBD2; clone size: -; V gene: TRBV7-7; J gene: TRBJ2-3; CDR3 DNA: TGTGCCAGCAGCTCCGGGGTAGCGGGAGCGGATACGCAGTATTTT; CDR3 protein: CASSSGVAGADTQYF
D gene: -; clone size: -; V gene: TRBV19; J gene: TRBJ2-1; CDR3 DNA: TGTGCCAGTAGTTTGGGACCGGAGGGAGAGCAGTTCTTC; CDR3 protein: CASSLGPEGEQFF
D gene: -; clone size: once; V gene: TRBV28; J gene: TRBJ2-3; CDR3 DNA: TGTGCCAGCAGTTTTGAACTAGTTACAGATACGCAGTATTTT; CDR3 protein: CASSFELVTDTQYF
D gene: -; clone size: -; V gene: TRBV5-1; J gene: TRBJ2-1; CDR3 DNA: TGCGCCAGCAGCGGGGGTCAGGGGAACAATGAGCAGTTCTTC; CDR3 protein: CASSGGQGNNEQFF
D gene: TRBD1; clone size: -; V gene: TRBV11-2; J gene: TRBJ1-2; CDR3 DNA: TGTGCCAGCAGCTTCCCTTTTCCTGACAGGGGGCGCGGTGGCTACACCTTC; CDR3 protein: CASSFPFPDRGRGGYTF
D gene: -; clone size: -; V gene: TRBV5-1; J gene: TRBJ2-7; CDR3 DNA: TGCGCCAGCAGCTTGGGGGCCGAGCAGTACTTC; CDR3 protein: CASSLGAEQYF
D gene: -; clone size: -; V gene: TRBV5-4; J gene: TRBJ1-1; CDR3 DNA: TGTGCCAGCAGCTTGGGACAGGTGAACACTGAAGCTTTCTTT; CDR3 protein: CASSLGQVNTEAFF
D gene: TRBD2; clone size: -; V gene: TRBV15; J gene: TRBJ2-7; CDR3 DNA: TGTGCCACCAGCAGAGATGGCACTAGCGGGAGCCACGAGCAGTACTTC; CDR3 protein: CATSRDGTSGSHEQYF
D gene: -; clone size: once; V gene: TRBV27; J gene: TRBJ2-5; CDR3 DNA: TGTGCCAGCAGTACCGGTCTACAAGAGACCCAGTACTTC; CDR3 protein: CASSTGLQETQYF
D gene: TRBD1; clone size: -; V gene: TRBV19; J gene: TRBJ2-2; CDR3 DNA: TGTGCCAGTAGTAGAATTGGGGGACAGGGGGCCACCGGGGAGCTGTTTTTT; CDR3 protein: CASSRIGGQGATGELFF
D gene: -; clone size: once; V gene: TRBV6-4; J gene: TRBJ2-3; CDR3 DNA: TGTGCCAGCAGTGAGGGGGAGGACACAGATACGCAGTATTTT; CDR3 protein: CASSEGEDTDTQYF
D gene: -; clone size: -; V gene: TRBV4-1; J gene: TRBJ2-1; CDR3 DNA: TGCGCCAGCAGCGGAGGCAATGAGCAGTTCTTC; CDR3 protein: CASSGGNEQFF
D gene: TRBD2; clone size: medium-sized; V gene: TRBV6-4; J gene: TRBJ2-1; CDR3 DNA: TGTGCCAGCAGCCCCGGGACTAGCAATGAGCAGTTCTTC; CDR3 protein: CASSPGTSNEQFF
D gene: -; clone size: -; V gene: TRBV7-9; J gene: TRBJ2-5; CDR3 DNA: TGTGCCAGCAGCTTAGATCTGACCGGGAGAGAGACCCAGTACTTC; CDR3 protein: CASSLDLTGRETQYF
D gene: -; clone size: -; V gene: TRBV5-1; J gene: TRBJ2-3; CDR3 DNA: TGCGCCAGCAGCTTGGGTCCCGCTAGTGGCACAGATACGCAGTATTTT; CDR3 protein: CASSLGPASGTDTQYF
D gene: TRBD1; clone size: -; V gene: TRBV14; J gene: TRBJ1-5; CDR3 DNA: TGTGCCAGCAGCCAAGATCGGGAAGACAGGGTTCCGAACCAGCCCCAGCATTTT; CDR3 protein: CASSQDREDRVPNQPQHF
D gene: -; clone size: -; V gene: TRBV19; J gene: TRBJ1-2; CDR3 DNA: TGTGCCAGTAGACACGGTGCGGCTGGCTACACCTTC; CDR3 protein: CASRHGAAGYTF
D gene: TRBD1; clone size: -; V gene: TRBV5-1; J gene: TRBJ2-7; CDR3 DNA: TGCGCCAGCAGCTGGGGACAGGGGGGTAGCTACGAGCAGTACTTC; CDR3 protein: CASSWGQGGSYEQYF
D gene: -; clone size: -; V gene: TRBV19; J gene: TRBJ2-1; CDR3 DNA: TGTGCCAGTAGTCTAGGACGGAGCTCCTACAATGAGCAGTTCTTC; CDR3 protein: CASSLGRSSYNEQFF
D gene: TRBD1; clone size: once; V gene: TRBV7-9; J gene: TRBJ2-7; CDR3 DNA: TGTGCCAGCAGCTTAGTAGCAGGGGGCCTGTACGAGCAGTACTTC; CDR3 protein: CASSLVAGGLYEQYF
D gene: -; clone size: -; V gene: TRBV5-8; J gene: TRBJ2-7; CDR3 DNA: TGTGCCAGCAGCCGGAGGGGCGAAACGCACGAGCAGTACTTC; CDR3 protein: CASSRRGETHEQYF
D gene: TRBD1; clone size: -; V gene: TRBV9; J gene: TRBJ2-2; CDR3 DNA: TGTGCCAGCAGCGTAGAGGGACAGGGGGCGGCCGGGGAGCTGTTTTTT; CDR3 protein: CASSVEGQGAAGELFF
D gene: TRBD1; clone size: -; V gene: TRBV29-1; J gene: TRBJ2-7; CDR3 DNA: TGCAGCGTTGATGGGACAGGGGGGTACGAGCAGTACTTC; CDR3 protein: CSVDGTGGYEQYF
D gene: -; clone size: -; V gene: TRBV21-1; J gene: TRBJ2-2; CDR3 DNA: TGTGCCAGGACGCAGCGGGAGGTAACCGGGGAGCTGTTTTTT; CDR3 protein: CARTQREVTGELFF
D gene: TRBD2; clone size: -; V gene: TRBV5-5; J gene: TRBJ2-2; CDR3 DNA: TGTGCCAGCAGCACCTTACTAGCGCCCTTGAGAGCCGGGGAGCTGTTTTTT; CDR3 protein: CASSTLLAPLRAGELFF
D gene: -; clone size: -; V gene: TRBV6-5; J gene: TRBJ1-2; CDR3 DNA: TGTGCCAGCAGTTACGGAGAGGGGGATGGCTACACCTTC; CDR3 protein: CASSYGEGDGYTF
D gene: -; clone size: -; V gene: TRBV29-1; J gene: TRBJ2-7; CDR3 DNA: TGCAGCGTTGAAAGCCCAGGGCCGATTTATGAGCAGTACTTC; CDR3 protein: CSVESPGPIYEQYF